One sample yielded the 30 T cell receptor beta chains listed below, sequenced in a study of T cell repertoires in cytomegalovirus infection. TCRdb re-analysed the reads in MiXCR, keeping a single row per CDR3 protein. The sample records about 58,000 distinct CDR3 sequences, 20% to 25% being singletons. What these receptors recognize is not known. The input for sequencing was CD8+ T cells from cultured PBMCs, taken from culture after CMV antigen stimulation. The receptors stem from a human donor in good health (CMV status not recorded). Some clones in this sample may be carry-over from other donors' samples.

This rearrangement joins TRBV7-9 to TRBJ2-1, with 14 bases identical to TRBD2. Germline values: CDR1 SEHNR, CDR2 FQNEAQ (reference sequence). The CDR3 contains 15 residues. V shed 6 bases, J shed 6 bases, and the junction held 4 bases outside the gene matches. Here the CDR3 DNA reads TGTGCCAGCAGGTCCGGGACTAGCGGGAGCAATGAGCAGTTCTTC. This translates into CASRSGTSGSNEQFF. The variable domain in full, completed from reference TRBV7-9 and TRBJ2-1, reads DTGVSQNPRHKITKRGQNVTFRCDPISEHNRLYWYRQTLGQGPEFLTYFQNEAQLEKSRLLSDRFSAERPKGSFSTLEIQRTEQGDSAMYLCASRSGTSGSNEQFFGPGTRLTVL.

The CDR3 DNA sequence: TGTGCCAGTAGCCCGGGAGGGGAGACCCAGTACTTC. Its translation is CASSPGGETQYF. The chain uses TRBV19 and TRBJ2-5; the match to TRBD2 covers 8 bases. Germline CDR1 reads LNHDA; CDR2 reads SQIVND (reference sequence). CDR3 size: 12 residues. J lost 5 bases, V lost 6 bases, and 2 bases had no gene match.

The V call is TRBV20-1, the J call TRBJ2-7; TRBD1 agrees at 9 bases. J was trimmed by 5 bases and V by 0 bases; bases with no gene match: 5. In germline, CDR1 is DFQATT, CDR2 SNEGSKA (reference sequence). This CDR3 region has 14 residues. The CDR3 spells CSAREGQGYNEQYF. In DNA form, the CDR3 reads TGCAGTGCTAGAGAGGGACAGGGTTATAACGAGCAGTACTTC.

V and J are TRBV7-2 and TRBJ2-3; D is perhaps TRBD2 (6 bases). The germline CDR1 and CDR2 sequences are SGHTA and FQGNSA. CDR3 size: 15 residues. Trimming cost V 1 base and J 5 bases, with 13 bases left between them. DNA of the CDR3: TGTGCCAGCAGCTTAGTAGCGGATACAGTAGATACGCAGTATTTT. This sequence encodes CASSLVADTVDTQYF.

J is TRBJ2-3 and V is TRBV28, with a possible D match to TRBD1 (6 bases). The CDR3 covers 14 residues. Trimming left V 2 bases short and J 4 bases short, with 10 bases between. Germline assignment: CDR1 MDHEN and CDR2 SYDVKM. The CDR3: CASSLTGTADTQYF. CDR3 nucleotide sequence: TGTGCCAGCAGTTTAACAGGGACGGCAGATACGCAGTATTTT.

In its sample, this clonotype was seen a few times. This rearrangement joins TRBV24-1 to TRBJ1-2; D is perhaps TRBD1 (5 bases). This CDR3 spans 11 amino acids. Germline CDR1 is KGHDR and CDR2 is SFDVKD. V lost 7 bases and J lost 8, with 10 bases in between. CDR3 sequence (DNA): TGTGCCACCAGCGACAGTTTCGGCTACACCTTC. It encodes CATSDSFGYTF.

The genes are TRBV29-1 and TRBJ1-1; TRBD1 is a possible D gene (5 bases). Germline assignment: CDR1 SQVTM and CDR2 ANQGSEA. Trimming left V 2 bases short and J 6 bases short, with 7 bases between. The CDR3 has 11 residues. CDR3 DNA: TGCAGCGTTGAAAGGGACGCTGAAGCTTTCTTT. This codes for CSVERDAEAFF.

CDR3 loop: CASSLEGAGSTDTQYF. CDR3 sequence (DNA): TGTGCCAGCAGCTTAGAAGGCGCCGGTAGCACAGATACGCAGTATTTT. This chain links TRBV7-2 with TRBJ2-3; D gene ambiguous. Trimming removed 1 base from V and 0 bases from J, with 11 bases in between. Per the germline V gene, CDR1 is SGHTA and CDR2 is FQGNSA. The CDR3 length is 16 residues.

J is TRBJ2-5 and V is TRBV6-2 or TRBV6-3, with TRBD1 matching over 11 bases. CDR1 is MNHEY, CDR2 SVGEGT, per germline. CDR3 size: 19 residues. V was clipped by 0 bases and J by 5 bases; unmatched bases: 14. The CDR3 is CASSYSTGTGGAVWETQYF. As DNA, the CDR3 is TGTGCCAGCAGTTACTCTACCGGGACAGGGGGTGCGGTGTGGGAGACCCAGTACTTC.

The chain links TRBV11-2 to TRBJ2-7, with D perhaps TRBD1 or TRBD2 (5 bases each). Germline CDR1 and CDR2: SGHAT and FQNNGV. The CDR3 covers 14 residues. Trimming removed 6 bases at V and 3 bases at J, with 15 bases between. The chain's CDR3 is CASRQAGNHYEQYF. The DNA for the CDR3 is TGTGCCAGCAGACAGGCGGGCAATCACTACGAGCAGTACTTC.

This clonotype was seen a handful of times. V is TRBV6-5 and J is TRBJ2-7; no clear D gene. The germline V and J ends were trimmed by 4 bases and 0 bases, with 10 bases remaining between them. The germline V gene has CDR1 MNHEY and CDR2 SVGAGI. The CDR3 sequence is 14 residues long. The CDR3 DNA sequence: TGTGCCAGCAGTTCCTGGACGGTCTCCTACGAGCAGTACTTC. Its translation: CASSSWTVSYEQYF.

This clonotype was seen at least ten times. This sequence joins TRBV7-8 and TRBJ1-5; D ambiguous. The CDR3 length is 16 residues. Germline values: CDR1 SGHVS, CDR2 FQNEAQ. Trimming removed 2 bases from V and 4 bases from J, with 15 bases in between. Written as DNA, the CDR3 is TGTGCCAGCAGCTTATTGGAGGAGTGGGGAAATCAGCCCCAGCATTTT. Its protein product is CASSLLEEWGNQPQHF.

The chain combines TRBV6-2 or TRBV6-3 with TRBJ2-7; 7 bases are a match to TRBD2. In germline, CDR1 is MNHEY, CDR2 SVGEGT. V was pared by 3 bases and J by 4 bases, with 9 bases of the junction left unmatched. The CDR3 has 15 residues. In DNA form, the CDR3 reads TGTGCCAGCAGTTATCCAAGCCGGGACTATTACGAGCAGTACTTC. Its translation: CASSYPSRDYYEQYF.

This clonotype was detected ten times or more. This chain connects TRBV7-9 to TRBJ2-1; no clear D. Looked up from germline, CDR1 is SEHNR and CDR2 is FQNEAQ (reference sequence). This CDR3 has 16 amino acids. V was clipped by 5 bases and J by 0 bases, with 14 bases between them. The CDR3 region has the DNA TGTGCCAGCAGCCCCGTTTCCACTCTCTCCTACAATGAGCAGTTCTTC. This sequence encodes CASSPVSTLSYNEQFF.

The table lists this clonotype with many counts. V usage is TRBV7-8 and J usage is TRBJ2-6; tentative D call: TRBD2 (5 bases). The CDR3 spans 17 residues. Germline V gene data show CDR1 as SGHVS and CDR2 as FQNEAQ. V dropped 4 bases and J dropped 12 bases, with 25 bases sitting between them. The CDR3 DNA reads TGTGCCAGCAGCTACCTTTCTTCGGGCCCGGTCCGGGGCGTCCTGACTTTC. It translates to CASSYLSSGPVRGVLTF.

The V and J genes are TRBV7-8 and TRBJ2-3, with D hard to call. V lost 5 bases and J lost 0, with 12 bases in between. CDR1 SGHVS and CDR2 FQNEAQ come from the germline V gene. The CDR3 runs 15 residues. The CDR3 spells CASSTELASTDTQYF. DNA for the CDR3: TGTGCCAGCAGCACAGAACTGGCTAGCACAGATACGCAGTATTTT.

The chain uses TRBV7-2 and TRBJ2-3, with D possibly TRBD2 on 7 matching bases. The CDR3 covers 15 residues. The V gene lost 1 base and the J gene lost 5 bases, with 13 bases spanning the gap. Germline CDR1 is SGHTA and CDR2 is FQGNSA. CDR3 nucleotides: TGTGCCAGCAGCTTAGGGGGGGGGGCCCGAGATACGCAGTATTTT. Translating gives CASSLGGGARDTQYF.

The gene calls are TRBV6-2 or TRBV6-3 and TRBJ1-1; possibly TRBD1 for D (5 bases). V lost 2 bases and J lost 0, with 7 bases in between. This CDR3 has 14 residues. Per germline, CDR1 MNHEY and CDR2 SVGEGT. The CDR3 protein is CASSYGGLNTEAFF. CDR3 bases: TGTGCCAGCAGTTACGGGGGACTGAACACTGAAGCTTTCTTT.

The chain recombines TRBV7-2 with TRBJ2-7, with D maybe TRBD2 (6 bases). The CDR3 is 13 residues long. From germline, CDR1 is SGHTA and CDR2 FQGNSA. Trimming pared 4 bases from V and 2 bases from J, leaving 9 bases between. The CDR3 sequence: CASSSLATYEQYF. DNA of the CDR3: TGTGCCAGCAGCTCTCTAGCGACCTACGAGCAGTACTTC.

The chain is built from TRBV10-3 and TRBJ1-2; D not certain. The CDR3 has 10 amino acids. With 10 bases removed from V and 1 base from J, the gap between germline ends came to 4 bases. The germline V gene has CDR1 ENHRY and CDR2 SYGVKD. CDR3 sequence (DNA): TGTGCCACCAATAACTATGGCTACACCTTC. Residues: CATNNYGYTF.

This clonotype was detected many times. The CDR3 region has the DNA TGTGCCAGCAGTTGGCAGGGAACAGTTGAAGCTTTCTTT. Its protein product is CASSWQGTVEAFF. The rearrangement joins TRBV2 to TRBJ1-1, with D maybe TRBD1 (5 bases). The V gene lost 5 bases and the J gene lost 7 bases, with 14 bases spanning the gap. CDR3 length: 13 residues. The germline V gene has CDR1 SNHLY and CDR2 FYNNEI.

This clonotype appeared a few times. The J gene is TRBJ1-2, the V gene TRBV19; TRBD1 might be the D (5 bases). This CDR3 is built from 16 residues. The V end lost 3 bases, the J end lost 1 base, and 15 bases lay between the germline ends. Germline lookup yields CDR1 LNHDA and CDR2 SQIVND (reference sequence). The CDR3 is CASSIETALGNYGYTF. In DNA form, the CDR3 reads TGTGCCAGTAGTATCGAGACAGCCCTGGGTAACTATGGCTACACCTTC.

The V call is TRBV6-5, the J call TRBJ2-7; TRBD1 matches 9 bases. V was pared by 6 bases and J by 5 bases, with 8 bases of the junction left unmatched. The germline gives CDR1 MNHEY, CDR2 SVGAGI. The CDR3 consists of 14 residues. CDR3 DNA: TGTGCCAGCAGCAATCTCTGGGACAGGGACGAGCAGTACTTC. This encodes CASSNLWDRDEQYF.

The chain is built from TRBV6-5 and TRBJ2-5; 13 positions agree with TRBD2. Germline V gives CDR1 MNHEY, CDR2 SVGAGI. The ends lost 7 bases at V and 5 bases at J; junction bases unmatched: 4. The CDR3 covers 14 residues. The CDR3 nucleotides read TGTGCCAGCACCGAGACTAGCGGGAGGGAGACCCAGTACTTC. This gives the protein CASTETSGRETQYF.

As concerns this clonotype: A much larger clone lies a single base off, so this may be a read error. The rearrangement links TRBV13 to TRBJ2-7; no definite D call. Looked up from germline, CDR1 is PRHDT and CDR2 is FYEKMQ (reference sequence). The ends were cut back, 1 base at V and 6 bases at J, with 10 bases in the middle. This CDR3 has 13 amino acids. CDR3 region: CASSLEVRGEQYF. CDR3 coding DNA: TGTGCCAGCAGCTTAGAAGTGAGAGGCGAGCAGTACTTC.

This clonotype was seen only a few times. This chain links TRBV7-3 with TRBJ2-3; D remains ambiguous. Germline values: CDR1 SGHTA, CDR2 FQGTGA. The V gene lost 2 bases and the J gene lost 3 bases, with 6 bases spanning the gap. The CDR3 extends over 13 amino acids. The CDR3 here is CASSLQTTDTQYF. The CDR3, as DNA: TGTGCCAGCAGCTTACAGACGACAGATACGCAGTATTTT.

The gene calls are TRBV27 and TRBJ2-7, with TRBD1 matching 8 bases. V shed 5 bases, J shed 5 bases, and the junction held 11 bases outside the gene matches. This CDR3 has 15 residues. Germline V CDR1 and CDR2: MNHEY, SMNVEV (reference sequence). The CDR3 DNA sequence: TGTGCCAGCAGTCCCCGGACAGGGTCTAGGAACGAGCAGTACTTC. It specifies CASSPRTGSRNEQYF.

This clonotype was seen a handful of times. The chain couples TRBV12-3 or TRBV12-4 to TRBJ2-3; 7 nucleotides agree with TRBD2. V was pared by 3 bases and J by 5 bases, with 8 bases of the junction left unmatched. This CDR3 is built from 15 residues. The CDR3 nucleotides are TGTGCCAGCAGTTTGAGGGCTAGCGGCCGAGATACGCAGTATTTT. Protein product: CASSLRASGRDTQYF.

This clonotype was recorded at least ten times. This sequence joins TRBV6-5 and TRBJ1-1; D might be TRBD1 (6 bases). CDR1 MNHEY and CDR2 SVGAGI come from the germline V gene. The V end lost 5 bases, the J end lost 5 bases, and 9 bases lay between the germline ends. The CDR3 is 12 residues long. The CDR3 DNA sequence: TGTGCCAGCAGTACAGGGCATACTGAAGCTTTCTTT. It is translated as CASSTGHTEAFF.

The J gene is TRBJ1-5, the V gene TRBV7-9; no reliable D call. V lost 1 base, J lost 6 bases, and 4 bases lay in between. Germline CDR1 is SEHNR and CDR2 is FQNEAQ (reference sequence). CDR3 length equals 12 residues. The CDR3 nucleotides read TGTGCCAGCAGCTTAGAGTTTCAGCCCCAGCATTTT. It codes for CASSLEFQPQHF.